This T cell receptor beta chain was sequenced during a study of PD-L1 blockade in urothelial cancer. Background on the study: Patients had been given 0 to 3 earlier chemotherapy regimens. Blood-derived samples held a median about 130,000 T cells. Samples came from 3 weeks, at the second dose, and 6 weeks into treatment.

Spiking of synthetic TCR analog templates was performed in each PCR. This table comes from immunoSEQ multiplex PCR, and its TCRdb copy is limited to in-frame clones, with some not included. The repertoire holds fewer than 45,000 clones, with roughly 86% as singletons. This clone has a handful of counts. The germline V gene encodes CDR1 SGHTA and CDR2 FQGNSA. The length of the CDR3 is 16 residues. Between the trimmed V and J ends, which lost 1 base and 9 bases, there was a span of 19 bases. This specimen was PBMCs, taken around atezolizumab (anti-PD-L1) treatment. This receptor was identified in a man between 70 and 80 years old with urothelial cancer. The chain recombines TRBV7-2 with TRBJ2-1; the D gene is possibly TRBD2 (5 bases). CDR3 bases: TGTGCCAGCAGCTTAGACGCCGGGGTCGCTTCAACTGAGCAGTTCTTC. Translated, it gives CASSLDAGVASTEQFF. The full variable domain, rest sourced from reference TRBV7-2 and TRBJ2-1, is GAGVSQSPSNKVTEKGKDVELRCDPISGHTALYWYRQSLGQGLEFLIYFQGNSAPDKSGLPSDRFSAERTGGSVSTLTIQRTQQEDSAVYLCASSLDAGVASTEQFFGPGTRLTVL.